What follows are 3 T cell receptor beta chains derived from one specimen sequenced in a study of blood T cell repertoires in COVID-19. Sequenced by immunoSEQ multiplex PCR; TCRdb stores in-frame clones only, minus some. The table records under 70,000 clones, around 87% of them present only once. The sample taken for sequencing was peripheral blood. The receptors derive from a man aged 45 to 65 with acute or convalescent COVID-19.

The V gene is TRBV18, the J gene TRBJ2-7; 8 nucleotides align to TRBD1. The CDR3 has 15 residues. Germline-derived CDR1 and CDR2 are KGHSH and LQKENI. J gave up 0 bases and V 5 bases, and 6 bases lay outside the gene matches. The CDR3 nucleotides read TGTGCCAGCTCATCAACAGGGGGTAGCTCCTACGAGCAGTACTTC. Its translation is CASSSTGGSSYEQYF.

The V and J genes are TRBV28 and TRBJ2-1; 9 bases match TRBD1. CDR3 length equals 16 residues. Germline CDR1 is MDHEN and CDR2 is SYDVKM. Trimming cost V 5 bases and J 9 bases; bases outside gene matches: 14. Written as DNA, the CDR3 is TGTGCCAGCAGTGCCGGGACAGGGAGGTCGAGTAGTGAGCAGTTCTTC. Translation: CASSAGTGRSSSEQFF.

The chain has TRBV27 and TRBJ1-3, with D possibly matching TRBD1 (5 bases). The CDR3 contains 13 residues. Trimming pared 3 bases from V and 8 bases from J, leaving 11 bases between. Looked up from germline, CDR1 is MNHEY and CDR2 is SMNVEV (reference sequence). As DNA, the CDR3 is TGTGCCAGCAGTTTCGGCAGGGCACACACCATATATTTT. Residues: CASSFGRAHTIYF.